This is a list of T cell receptor beta chains from one sample in a study of T cell responses to AZD1222 COVID-19 vaccine. Some clones are missing from TCRdb's copy, which holds only in-frame ones; the method was immunoSEQ multiplex PCR. The data show 100,000 to 110,000 clones, approximately 90% seen once. The material was peripheral blood, obtained on day 0 of AZD1222 vaccination. Receptor source: an adult in good health. The CDR3 runs from the conserved cysteine through the conserved F or W. A D gene is named only where the DNA matches it firmly. Clone size appears in some rows only: once, few, many, or a class for an expanded clone.

cdr3_aa: CASSMGLNTEAFF
cdr3_nt: TGTGCCAGTAGTATGGGACTGAACACTGAAGCTTTCTTT
j_call: TRBJ1-1
v_call: TRBV19
clone_size: .
d_call: .

cdr3_aa: CAITRDRGVRGNTIYF
cdr3_nt: TGTGCCATCACCCGGGACAGGGGGGTGAGAGGAAACACCATATATTTT
j_call: TRBJ1-3
v_call: TRBV10-3
clone_size: .
d_call: TRBD1

cdr3_aa: CAISESGSAGLAQHF
cdr3_nt: TGTGCCATCAGTGAGTCTGGATCAGCTGGTTTAGCCCAGCATTTT
j_call: TRBJ1-5
v_call: TRBV10-3
clone_size: .
d_call: .

cdr3_aa: CASSKRGNEQFF
cdr3_nt: TGTGCCAGCAGCAAAAGGGGAAATGAGCAGTTCTTC
j_call: TRBJ2-1
v_call: TRBV11-3
clone_size: .
d_call: .

cdr3_aa: CASSLVLDNEQYF
cdr3_nt: TGTGCCAGCAGCTTAGTTTTGGACAACGAGCAGTACTTC
j_call: TRBJ2-7
v_call: TRBV7-2
clone_size: .
d_call: .

cdr3_aa: CASSLAFRGLGETQYF
cdr3_nt: TGTGCCAGCAGCTTAGCTTTCAGGGGGCTTGGAGAGACCCAGTACTTC
j_call: TRBJ2-5
v_call: TRBV7-8
clone_size: .
d_call: TRBD1

cdr3_aa: CASSQDGQPAGNTIYF
cdr3_nt: TGCGCCAGCAGCCAAGATGGACAGCCCGCTGGAAACACCATATATTTT
j_call: TRBJ1-3
v_call: TRBV4-3
clone_size: .
d_call: .

cdr3_aa: CASSQGLAGGRDTQYF
cdr3_nt: TGTGCCAGCAGTCAGGGACTAGCGGGAGGGAGAGATACGCAGTATTTT
j_call: TRBJ2-3
v_call: TRBV27
clone_size: once
d_call: TRBD2

cdr3_aa: CASSLSGGNEQFF
cdr3_nt: TGTGCCAGCAGCTTAAGCGGGGGCAATGAGCAGTTCTTC
j_call: TRBJ2-1
v_call: TRBV7-2
clone_size: .
d_call: TRBD2

cdr3_aa: CASGHDRGYNHETEAFF
cdr3_nt: TGTGCTAGTGGGCATGACAGGGGGTATAACCATGAGACTGAAGCTTTCTTT
j_call: TRBJ1-1
v_call: TRBV12-5
clone_size: once
d_call: TRBD1

cdr3_aa: CASSYSRFYGSYEQYF
cdr3_nt: TGTGCCAGCAGTTACTCGAGGTTTTACGGTTCCTACGAGCAGTACTTC
j_call: TRBJ2-7
v_call: TRBV6-2/TRBV6-3
clone_size: .
d_call: .

cdr3_aa: CASSQEGGQVRPAFF
cdr3_nt: TGCGCCAGCAGCCAAGAAGGGGGACAGGTTCGGCCAGCTTTCTTT
j_call: TRBJ1-1
v_call: TRBV4-3
clone_size: .
d_call: TRBD1

cdr3_aa: CASNSGGAGQPQHF
cdr3_nt: TGTGCCAGCAACTCGGGGGGGGCCGGCCAGCCCCAGCATTTT
j_call: TRBJ1-5
v_call: TRBV9
clone_size: .
d_call: .

cdr3_aa: CASSSVAAEGDNEQFF
cdr3_nt: TGTGCCAGCAGCTCGGTCGCTGCAGAAGGGGATAATGAGCAGTTCTTC
j_call: TRBJ2-1
v_call: TRBV11-2
clone_size: .
d_call: .

cdr3_aa: CASSRQDQETQYF
cdr3_nt: TGTGCCAGCTCACGACAGGACCAAGAGACCCAGTACTTC
j_call: TRBJ2-5
v_call: TRBV18
clone_size: .
d_call: .

cdr3_aa: CASSSGVETQYF
cdr3_nt: TGTGCCAGCAGCTCGGGAGTGGAGACCCAGTACTTC
j_call: TRBJ2-5
v_call: TRBV3-1/TRBV3-2
clone_size: .
d_call: .

cdr3_aa: CASSRTGGFSNEQFF
cdr3_nt: TGCGCCAGCAGCCGCACAGGGGGGTTTTCCAATGAGCAGTTCTTC
j_call: TRBJ2-1
v_call: TRBV4-1
clone_size: .
d_call: TRBD1

cdr3_aa: CASSLGLGTQYF
cdr3_nt: TGTGCCAGCAGCTTAGGACTTGGGACCCAGTACTTC
j_call: TRBJ2-5
v_call: TRBV7-6
clone_size: .
d_call: .

cdr3_aa: CAWSDPGTGNYGYTF
cdr3_nt: TGTGCCTGGAGCGACCCCGGGACAGGAAACTATGGCTACACCTTC
j_call: TRBJ1-2
v_call: TRBV30
clone_size: .
d_call: TRBD1

cdr3_aa: CASSLLNTEAFF
cdr3_nt: TGTGCCAGTAGTCTACTGAACACTGAAGCTTTCTTT
j_call: TRBJ1-1
v_call: TRBV19
clone_size: once
d_call: .

cdr3_aa: CASSLVGRGRLWNEQFF
cdr3_nt: TGTGCCAGCAGCTTAGTGGGCAGGGGAAGGCTTTGGAATGAGCAGTTCTTC
j_call: TRBJ2-1
v_call: TRBV11-2
clone_size: .
d_call: .

cdr3_aa: CTSSQEGLAESSYEQYF
cdr3_nt: TGCACCAGCAGCCAAGAAGGGCTAGCGGAGAGCTCCTACGAGCAGTACTTC
j_call: TRBJ2-7
v_call: TRBV1
clone_size: .
d_call: .

cdr3_aa: CASSSRYEQYF
cdr3_nt: TGTGCCAGCAGTTCCAGATACGAGCAGTACTTC
j_call: TRBJ2-7
v_call: TRBV12-3/TRBV12-4
clone_size: once
d_call: .

cdr3_aa: CASSVDVVGANVLTF
cdr3_nt: TGTGCCAGCAGCGTAGATGTGGTTGGGGCCAACGTCCTGACTTTC
j_call: TRBJ2-6
v_call: TRBV9
clone_size: .
d_call: .

cdr3_aa: CASSYSTGGLRGELFF
cdr3_nt: TGTGCCAGCAGTTACTCCACAGGGGGACTTCGCGGGGAGCTGTTTTTT
j_call: TRBJ2-2
v_call: TRBV6-2/TRBV6-3
clone_size: .
d_call: TRBD1

cdr3_aa: CASDQGTDTQYF
cdr3_nt: TGTGCCAGCGACCAGGGCACAGATACGCAGTATTTT
j_call: TRBJ2-3
v_call: TRBV12-3/TRBV12-4
clone_size: .
d_call: .

cdr3_aa: CASSYTGQSGANVLTF
cdr3_nt: TGTGCCAGCAGTTACACTGGACAGTCTGGGGCCAACGTCCTGACTTTC
j_call: TRBJ2-6
v_call: TRBV6-5
clone_size: .
d_call: .

cdr3_aa: CASIILQVEGSSGNTIYF
cdr3_nt: TGTGCCAGCATCATCCTTCAGGTGGAGGGGAGCTCTGGAAACACCATATATTTT
j_call: TRBJ1-3
v_call: TRBV2
clone_size: .
d_call: .

cdr3_aa: CASSEGQGYSPLHF
cdr3_nt: TGTGCCAGCAGTGAGGGACAGGGTTATTCACCCCTCCACTTT
j_call: TRBJ1-6
v_call: TRBV6-2/TRBV6-3
clone_size: .
d_call: TRBD1

cdr3_aa: CASSLVGREKLFF
cdr3_nt: TGTGCCAGCAGCTTGGTGGGTCGTGAAAAACTGTTTTTT
j_call: TRBJ1-4
v_call: TRBV5-4
clone_size: .
d_call: .

cdr3_aa: CASRDYRGLYGYTF
cdr3_nt: TGTGCCAGCAGGGACTACAGGGGGCTCTATGGCTACACCTTC
j_call: TRBJ1-2
v_call: TRBV6-5
clone_size: .
d_call: TRBD1

cdr3_aa: CASSLTDRETDTQYF
cdr3_nt: TGTGCCAGCAGCTTAACGGACAGGGAGACAGATACGCAGTATTTT
j_call: TRBJ2-3
v_call: TRBV7-3
clone_size: .
d_call: TRBD1

cdr3_aa: CASSLQGSPYEQYF
cdr3_nt: TGTGCCAGCTCACTCCAGGGGTCCCCCTACGAGCAGTACTTC
j_call: TRBJ2-7
v_call: TRBV18
clone_size: .
d_call: .

cdr3_aa: CASSPPVGATYEQYF
cdr3_nt: TGTGCCAGCAGTCCCCCCGTGGGGGCCACCTACGAGCAGTACTTC
j_call: TRBJ2-7
v_call: TRBV6-2/TRBV6-3
clone_size: .
d_call: .

cdr3_aa: CASSQEGAWRRHTEAFF
cdr3_nt: TGTGCCAGCAGCCAAGAAGGGGCCTGGAGGAGGCACACTGAAGCTTTCTTT
j_call: TRBJ1-1
v_call: TRBV4-2
clone_size: .
d_call: .

cdr3_aa: CSVGAVMNTEAFF
cdr3_nt: TGCAGCGTTGGAGCGGTCATGAACACTGAAGCTTTCTTT
j_call: TRBJ1-1
v_call: TRBV29-1
clone_size: .
d_call: .

cdr3_aa: CASSLGREYEQYF
cdr3_nt: TGTGCCAGCAGCTTAGGGCGGGAGTACGAGCAGTACTTC
j_call: TRBJ2-7
v_call: TRBV11-3
clone_size: few
d_call: TRBD2

cdr3_aa: CASSPGLADTDTQYF
cdr3_nt: TGTGCCAGCAGCCCCGGACTAGCGGACACAGATACGCAGTATTTT
j_call: TRBJ2-3
v_call: TRBV7-7
clone_size: .
d_call: TRBD2

cdr3_aa: CASSQAGGSRSPLHF
cdr3_nt: TGTGCCAGCAGCCAAGCCGGCGGATCGCGATCACCCCTCCACTTT
j_call: TRBJ1-6
v_call: TRBV7-6
clone_size: few
d_call: .

cdr3_aa: CASSLPSGQTLNTEAFF
cdr3_nt: TGTGCCAGCAGTCTCCCCTCTGGACAGACCCTGAACACTGAAGCTTTCTTT
j_call: TRBJ1-1
v_call: TRBV28
clone_size: .
d_call: .

cdr3_aa: CASSASRGVNYGYTF
cdr3_nt: TGTGCCAGCAGTGCTTCGAGGGGCGTTAACTATGGCTACACCTTC
j_call: TRBJ1-2
v_call: TRBV2
clone_size: .
d_call: .

cdr3_aa: CAWTWTGASYTEAFF
cdr3_nt: TGTGCCTGGACCTGGACAGGAGCTTCTTACACTGAAGCTTTCTTT
j_call: TRBJ1-1
v_call: TRBV30
clone_size: .
d_call: TRBD1

cdr3_aa: CASSQESQGGGYTF
cdr3_nt: TGCGCCAGCAGCCAAGAGTCCCAGGGGGGCGGCTACACCTTC
j_call: TRBJ1-2
v_call: TRBV4-3
clone_size: .
d_call: TRBD1

cdr3_aa: CASSPFGSDRWDYGYTF
cdr3_nt: TGTGCCAGCTCACCATTTGGTTCGGACAGATGGGACTATGGCTACACCTTC
j_call: TRBJ1-2
v_call: TRBV18
clone_size: .
d_call: .

cdr3_aa: CASSLSEKLFF
cdr3_nt: TGTGCCAGCAGCCTCTCTGAAAAACTGTTTTTT
j_call: TRBJ1-4
v_call: TRBV3-1/TRBV3-2
clone_size: .
d_call: .